These T cell receptor beta chains were read from a single sample in a study of response to subunit inactivated influenza vaccine. TCRdb reprocessed the RT-PCR reads via MiXCR and lists one record per CDR3 protein. Here the sample spans under 750,000 distinct CDR3 sequences, 12% being singletons. This specimen was PBMCs from blood, taken on the day of vaccination. The source of these receptors is a man over 45 who received an inactivated influenza vaccine. Both conserved end residues are part of each CDR3. D genes are given only for firm matches. Where a row states a size, it is once, few, many or the class of an expanded clone; other rows omit it.

clone_size | d_call | j_call | cdr3_length | v_call | cdr3_nt | cdr3_aa
. | . | TRBJ1-2 | 12 | TRBV12-3/TRBV12-4 | TGTGCCAGCAGTACGGACGCCTATGGCTACACCTTC | CASSTDAYGYTF
. | TRBD2 | TRBJ2-1 | 15 | TRBV12-3/TRBV12-4 | TGTGCCAGCAGTTTAAGACTAGCGGGTCAAGGTGAGCAGTTCTTC | CASSLRLAGQGEQFF
. | TRBD1 | TRBJ1-1 | 17 | TRBV5-1 | TGCGCCAGCAGCCCACCGGGGACAGCCGCTTTGAACGCTGAAGCTTTCTTT | CASSPPGTAALNAEAFF
. | . | TRBJ2-3 | 14 | TRBV4-3 | TGCGCCAGCAGCCAAGATAAGGGTACAGATACGCAGTATTTT | CASSQDKGTDTQYF
few | . | TRBJ2-1 | 13 | TRBV12-3/TRBV12-4 | TGTGCCAGCAGTCCAGGGGAGGGGAATGAGCAGTTCTTC | CASSPGEGNEQFF
. | . | TRBJ2-5 | 14 | TRBV20-1 | TGCAGTGCTAGACGGCCGCGGGGGCGAGAGACCCAGTACTTC | CSARRPRGRETQYF
many | TRBD1 | TRBJ2-4 | 16 | TRBV7-9 | TGTGCCAGCAGCCTCAATTCCGGGACAGGGGGAATCATTCAGTACTTC | CASSLNSGTGGIIQYF
. | . | TRBJ2-5 | 16 | TRBV6-2/TRBV6-3 | TGTGCCAGCAGTTACTCGGGACGGAGTAGCTATGAGACCCAGTACTTC | CASSYSGRSSYETQYF
. | . | TRBJ2-3 | 16 | TRBV7-3 | TGTGCCAGCAGCTTGGGGATAGCGGCGGGCACAGATACGCAGTATTTT | CASSLGIAAGTDTQYF
many | TRBD1 | TRBJ2-5 | 14 | TRBV5-1 | TGTGCCAGCAGCCCGGGACAGGGGAGGGAGACCCAGTACTTC | CASSPGQGRETQYF
. | TRBD1 | TRBJ1-3 | 16 | TRBV15 | TGTGCCACCAGCCGTGGACAGGGGGCTGCTGGAAACACCATATATTTT | CATSRGQGAAGNTIYF
. | . | TRBJ1-5 | 15 | TRBV4-2 | TGTGCCAGCAGCCAAGGAGACATGACGAATCAGCCCCAGCATTTT | CASSQGDMTNQPQHF
. | TRBD1 | TRBJ2-5 | 15 | TRBV6-2/TRBV6-3 | TGTGCCAGCAGTTACTCGACAGGGAGCATAGAGACCCAGTACTTC | CASSYSTGSIETQYF
. | . | TRBJ2-1 | 15 | TRBV4-1 | TGCGCCAGCAGTAAGACAGGCTCTTTTTACAATGAGCAGTTCTTC | CASSKTGSFYNEQFF
. | TRBD1 | TRBJ1-2 | 15 | TRBV10-2 | TGCGCCAGCAGTGGGACCTCGGACAGGGGGTATGGCTACACCTTC | CASSGTSDRGYGYTF
. | TRBD1 | TRBJ2-7 | 15 | TRBV19 | TGTGCCAGTAGCACGGCACCGGGACAGGGCTACGAGCAGTACTTC | CASSTAPGQGYEQYF
once | TRBD2 | TRBJ2-3 | 14 | TRBV10-2 | TGCGCCAGCAAACTAGCGGGGCACACAGATACGCAGTATTTT | CASKLAGHTDTQYF
. | . | TRBJ2-7 | 12 | TRBV20-1 | TGCAGTGCTAGCTCGGAGGACTACGAGCAGTACTTC | CSASSEDYEQYF
. | . | TRBJ1-6 | 14 | TRBV6-2/TRBV6-3 | TGTGCCAGCAGTTACTCCAGGGGTGGTTCACCCCTCCACTTT | CASSYSRGGSPLHF
few | . | TRBJ1-4 | 13 | TRBV29-1 | TGCAGCGCCACAGAGCGGGGGAATGAAAAACTGTTTTTT | CSATERGNEKLFF
. | . | TRBJ2-7 | 13 | TRBV6-5 | TGTGCCAGCAGTTACCTGGCCCTCGGCGAGCAGTACTTC | CASSYLALGEQYF
. | . | TRBJ2-1 | 11 | TRBV19 | TGTGCCACCCAGGGGTACAATGAGCAGTTCTTC | CATQGYNEQFF
few | . | TRBJ2-1 | 12 | TRBV7-9 | TGTGCCAGCAGCTTGGTAGCGGAGGAGCAGTTCTTC | CASSLVAEEQFF
. | . | TRBJ2-1 | 11 | TRBV6-2/TRBV6-3 | TGTGCCAGCATAAGGGGGTATGAGCAGTTCTTC | CASIRGYEQFF
. | TRBD2 | TRBJ2-5 | 17 | TRBV12-3/TRBV12-4 | TGTGCCAGCAGTCGTATCAGGGGACTAGCGGGGGAAGAGACCCAGTACTTC | CASSRIRGLAGEETQYF
. | . | TRBJ2-1 | 15 | TRBV12-3/TRBV12-4 | TGTGCCAGCAGTTTTGATCACCAGCATATATATGAGCAGTTCTTC | CASSFDHQHIYEQFF
many | TRBD2 | TRBJ2-1 | 15 | TRBV27 | TGTGCCAGCAGTTTAAGCAGCGGGGGGCGGAATGAGCAGTTCTTC | CASSLSSGGRNEQFF
. | . | TRBJ1-5 | 15 | TRBV2 | TGTGCCAGCAGTGAACAGGGGTTTCGCAATCAGCCCCAGCATTTT | CASSEQGFRNQPQHF
. | . | TRBJ2-7 | 15 | TRBV5-1 | TGCGCCAGCAGACAGGAGGGGGCAGGGTCTTACGAGCAGTACTTC | CASRQEGAGSYEQYF
. | TRBD1 | TRBJ2-7 | 14 | TRBV7-2 | TGTGCCAGCAGAGGGACAGGGGGTGGCTACGAGCAGTACTTC | CASRGTGGGYEQYF
few | . | TRBJ1-2 | 14 | TRBV5-1 | TGCGCCAGCAGCTTGCAGGACGGGAGTCATGGCTACACCTTC | CASSLQDGSHGYTF
many | . | TRBJ2-5 | 11 | TRBV20-1 | TGCAGTGTCGCGGGGCAAGAGACCCAGTACTTC | CSVAGQETQYF
few | . | TRBJ1-1 | 13 | TRBV20-1 | TGCAGTGCTAGAGGGCAGCCGAACACTGAAGCTTTCTTT | CSARGQPNTEAFF
few | . | TRBJ1-4 | 13 | TRBV2 | TGTGCCAGCAGGACAGAAATTTTCGAAAAACTGTTTTTT | CASRTEIFEKLFF
many | . | TRBJ2-2 | 14 | TRBV5-1 | TGCGCCAGCGGGACCCAGCTTAACACCGGGGAGCTGTTTTTT | CASGTQLNTGELFF
. | . | TRBJ2-1 | 13 | TRBV24-1 | TGTGCCACCAGTGGCCTGGCCTACAATGAGCAGTTCTTC | CATSGLAYNEQFF
. | TRBD2 | TRBJ2-3 | 13 | TRBV15 | TGTGCCACCAGCAGAGTTCAGCGGGGTACGCAGTATTTT | CATSRVQRGTQYF
few | TRBD2 | TRBJ2-5 | 17 | TRBV3-1 | TGTGCCAGCAGCCAAGGCCTGAGCGGGGGGGCCCGGGAGACCCAGTACTTC | CASSQGLSGGARETQYF
few | . | TRBJ2-3 | 13 | TRBV30 | TGTGCCTGGAGGTCGGCGGGAACAGATACGCAGTATTTT | CAWRSAGTDTQYF
. | . | TRBJ1-1 | 15 | TRBV7-9 | TGTGCCAGCAGCCCCAGGGGCGCTTTGAACACTGAAGCTTTCTTT | CASSPRGALNTEAFF
few | TRBD2 | TRBJ2-1 | 14 | TRBV20-1 | TGCAGTGCTACCCGCGGGACTAGCGGCAATGAGCAGTTCTTC | CSATRGTSGNEQFF
. | TRBD1 | TRBJ2-7 | 14 | TRBV29-1 | TGCAGCGTTGTGGCAGGGGGATACTCCTACGAGCAGTACTTC | CSVVAGGYSYEQYF
many | . | TRBJ1-1 | 14 | TRBV2 | TGTGCCAGCAGTGTCCAGGGCCTTAACACTGAAGCTTTCTTT | CASSVQGLNTEAFF
. | . | TRBJ2-5 | 13 | TRBV18 | TGTGCCAGCCGCCCTTGGGACGAAGAGACCCAGTACTTC | CASRPWDEETQYF
few | TRBD1 | TRBJ2-5 | 13 | TRBV10-3 | TGTGCCACAGGGGGCCTACCTGGGGAGACCCAGTACTTC | CATGGLPGETQYF
few | . | TRBJ2-3 | 14 | TRBV5-1 | TGCGCCAGCAGCTTAGGCAGTGAGACAGATACGCAGTATTTT | CASSLGSETDTQYF
few | . | TRBJ2-2 | 15 | TRBV24-1 | TGTGCCACCAGTGAAGGACAGACGAACACCGGGGAGCTGTTTTTT | CATSEGQTNTGELFF
. | TRBD1 | TRBJ2-7 | 13 | TRBV20-1 | TGCAGTGCCTACCCGGACAGGGAATCCGAGCAGTACTTC | CSAYPDRESEQYF
few | . | TRBJ2-2 | 19 | TRBV4-3 | TGCGCCAGCAGCCAAGATAGGCAGGAAAGGACAGCCTACACCGGGGAGCTGTTTTTT | CASSQDRQERTAYTGELFF
few | . | TRBJ2-1 | 14 | TRBV5-8 | TGTGCCAGCATGTACTCCTCAGTTTACAATGAGCAGTTCTTC | CASMYSSVYNEQFF
. | TRBD2 | TRBJ2-6 | 15 | TRBV20-1 | TGCAGTGCTTCCCGGGGGGTTGCTGGGGCCAACGTCCTGACTTTC | CSASRGVAGANVLTF
. | TRBD2 | TRBJ2-1 | 17 | TRBV19 | TGTGCCAGTAGGCGTGGGACTAGCGGGAATAAATACAATGAGCAGTTCTTC | CASRRGTSGNKYNEQFF
many | TRBD2 | TRBJ2-1 | 16 | TRBV28 | TGTGCCAGCAGTTTATTGCGGGGGGACCCCTACAATGAGCAGTTCTTC | CASSLLRGDPYNEQFF